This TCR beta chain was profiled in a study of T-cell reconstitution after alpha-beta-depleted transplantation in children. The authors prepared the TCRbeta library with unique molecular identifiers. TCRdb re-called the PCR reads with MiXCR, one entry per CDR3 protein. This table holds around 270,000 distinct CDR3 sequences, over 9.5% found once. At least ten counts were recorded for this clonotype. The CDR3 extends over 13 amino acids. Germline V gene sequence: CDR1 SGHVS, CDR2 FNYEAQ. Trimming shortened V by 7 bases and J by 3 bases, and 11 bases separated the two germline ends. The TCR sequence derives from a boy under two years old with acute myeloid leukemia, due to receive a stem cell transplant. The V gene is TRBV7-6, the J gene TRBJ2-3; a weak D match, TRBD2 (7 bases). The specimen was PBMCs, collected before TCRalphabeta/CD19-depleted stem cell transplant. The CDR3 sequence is CASTGGQTDTQYF. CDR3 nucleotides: TGTGCCAGCACCGGGGGGCAGACAGATACGCAGTATTTT.